This T cell receptor (beta chain) is drawn from a study of blood T cells in healthy people across ages. The table lists this clonotype with a few counts. Its matching antigen is unknown. Germline CDR1 SQVTM, CDR2 ANQGSEA. This CDR3 comprises 13 residues. Unmatched junction bases numbered 8, after V lost 4 bases and J lost 7 bases. Study-level results: Diversity was estimated from one million T cells, and these estimates were considered underestimates. Per million T cells, the diversity of TCR beta decreased roughly linearly as age advanced. Both higher diversity and more naive CD4+ cells marked long-lived donors when set against aged donors.

A second PCR of 7 to 11 cycles used a sample-barcoded 5' primer and a J-beta primer mix. Each cDNA was tagged by a template-switch adaptor containing 12 random nucleotides. MiXCR, applied by TCRdb to the 5' RACE reads, yields one record per CDR3 protein. The sample has 1.5 million to 2 million distinct CDR3 sequences, about two fifths seen once. The rearrangement links TRBV29-1 to TRBJ1-1, with 8 bases matching TRBD1. The receptor was derived from a human donor in good health. Sequenced: blood. The CDR3: CSVVGQGAVEAFF. As DNA, the CDR3 is TGCAGCGTTGTGGGGCAGGGGGCGGTTGAAGCTTTCTTT.